The clone carrying this T cell receptor beta chain appeared a single time. The data belong to a study of chemoradiotherapy in HPV16-positive cancers. The CDR3 is 15 residues long. The germline V gene has CDR1 MNHEY and CDR2 SMNVEV (reference sequence). V was shortened by 5 bases and J by 7 bases, with 18 bases between the two germline ends. TCRdb's table, derived via immunoSEQ multiplex PCR, lists solely in-frame clones and lacks some. Of 25,000 to 30,000 clones listed, 84% are singletons. The chain recombines TRBV27 with TRBJ1-5, with D perhaps matching TRBD1 (5 bases). The sequence came from a human donor with HPV-associated anogenital cancer. This sample comprised blood, obtained from a patient who underwent chemoradiotherapy. The CDR3 sequence is CASSGVRGMGQPQHF. CDR3 in DNA: TGTGCCAGCAGTGGGGTGAGGGGAATGGGCCAGCCCCAGCATTTT.